The entry below describes one T cell receptor beta chain. The sample comes from a study of OX40 agonist ivuxolimab in advanced cancers. The overall study: Every 2 weeks, ivuxolimab was infused into the patients intravenously at between 0.01 and 10 mg/kg. The mean age was roughly 60 years, ranging from roughly 23 to 90, with around four fifths of participants male.

Data came from immunoSEQ multiplex PCR; TCRdb stores just in-frame clones and leaves some out. Among roughly 100,000 clones listed, just under 95% were seen once. This CDR3 is built from 13 residues. Per germline, CDR1 SNHLY and CDR2 FYNNEI. The ends lost 7 bases at V and 3 bases at J; junction bases unmatched: 5. V and J are TRBV2 and TRBJ1-1, with 7 bases fitting TRBD1. The material sequenced was CD4+ or CD8+ T cells sorted from blood, taken in a trial of the OX40 agonist ivuxolimab. This receptor was obtained from an adult with an advanced solid tumor such as melanoma, head and neck, liver or kidney cancer. The CDR3 nucleotides read TGTGCCAGCACCAAGGGGACAGACACTGAAGCTTTCTTT. It is translated as CASTKGTDTEAFF.